Below are 9 T cell receptor beta chains sequenced from a single sample in a study of CD8 T cells in ankylosing spondylitis. Whole-study results and caveats: Seemingly characteristic of ankylosing spondylitis blood was a TCR beta motif consisting of about 8 highly homologous variants.

TCRdb re-analysed the 5' RACE reads in MiXCR, keeping a single row per CDR3 protein. The sample yields 500,000 to 550,000 distinct CDR3 sequences, roughly an eighth seen once. These TCRs are of unknown antigen specificity. Sequencing was done on a sample of blood, either unsorted or a sorted T cell fraction (not recorded which). The receptors were sampled from a male donor with ankylosing spondylitis.

This clonotype has only a few counts. J is TRBJ2-7 and V is TRBV5-1, with D uncertain. This CDR3 comprises 12 residues. The V gene lost 5 bases and the J gene lost 2 bases, with 8 bases spanning the gap. Germline CDR1 and CDR2: SGHRS and YFSETQ. CDR3 sequence: CASRIVTYEQYV. The DNA of the CDR3 is TGCGCCAGCAGAATAGTGACCTACGAGCAGTACGTC.

The CDR3 here is CASSLKGQFF. For the CDR3, the DNA is TGTGCCAGCAGCTTAAAGGGGCAGTTCTTC. J is TRBJ2-1 and V is TRBV7-9, with unresolved D. V was clipped by 2 bases and J by 12 bases, with 5 bases between them. The CDR3 sequence is 10 residues long. Germline lookup yields CDR1 SEHNR and CDR2 FQNEAQ (reference sequence).

This clonotype has just a few counts. The chain joins TRBV10-3 to TRBJ2-6; the D gene could be TRBD1 or TRBD2 (5 bases each). V was pared by 3 bases and J by 4 bases, with 10 bases between. Germline assignment: CDR1 ENHRY and CDR2 SYGVKD. This CDR3 comprises 15 residues. The CDR3 coding sequence is TGTGCCATCAGTGAATGGGGGTCGGGGGCCAACGTCCTGACTTTC. The encoded protein is CAISEWGSGANVLTF.

The J gene is TRBJ2-7, the V gene TRBV27; 7 bases are a match to TRBD1. J was trimmed by 5 bases and V by 4 bases; bases with no gene match: 8. The CDR3 covers 14 residues. In germline, CDR1 is MNHEY, CDR2 SMNVEV (reference sequence). CDR3 in DNA: TGTGCCAGCAGTTCCCGGGACAGTCCCCACGAGCAGTACGTC. Protein sequence: CASSSRDSPHEQYV.

The V call is TRBV5-1, the J call TRBJ2-2; D gene unclear. The V gene's germline CDR1 is SGHRS and CDR2 YFSETQ. Trimming pared 2 bases from V and 4 bases from J, leaving 12 bases between. The CDR3 totals 15 residues. CDR3 amino acids: CASSLIPGRTGELFF. The DNA of the CDR3 is TGCGCCAGCAGCTTAATCCCCGGACGCACCGGGGAGCTGTTTTTT.

This clonotype was seen at least ten times. The chain links TRBV10-3 to TRBJ2-7; TRBD2 matches at 8 bases. Germline loops: CDR1 ENHRY, CDR2 SYGVKD. V trimming: 9 bases; J trimming: 2 bases; junction bases outside the gene matches: 6. There are 13 residues in the CDR3. Written as DNA, the CDR3 is TGTGCCATGCAAAGCGGGAGAACCTACGAGCAGTACTTC. It translates to CAMQSGRTYEQYF.

This clonotype has more than one count but fewer than ten. V usage is TRBV2 and J usage is TRBJ2-7; TRBD1 might be the D (6 bases). V was clipped by 3 bases and J by 3 bases, with 9 bases between them. The CDR3 has 13 residues. CDR1 and CDR2 from the germline V gene are SNHLY and FYNNEI. The CDR3 region is CASSDRTDYEQYV. The CDR3 nucleotides are TGTGCCAGCAGTGATAGGACAGACTACGAGCAGTACGTC.

This clonotype was seen only a few times. The gene calls are TRBV24-1 and TRBJ2-2; no firm D call. The CDR3 is 12 amino acids. Germline-derived CDR1 and CDR2 are KGHDR and SFDVKD. The V end was cut by 6 bases, the J end by 3 bases, with 4 bases between. Written as DNA, the CDR3 is TGTGCCACCAGTAGCTACACCGGGGAGCTGTTTTTT. Translation gives CATSSYTGELFF.

CDR3 loop: CASSDSIRQGVPSGYTF. DNA of the CDR3: TGTGCCAGCAGCGACTCCATTCGGCAGGGAGTTCCCTCTGGCTACACCTTC. This sequence joins TRBV11-2 and TRBJ1-2; maybe TRBD1 (5 bases). Trimming cost V 5 bases and J 7 bases, with 26 bases left between them. The germline V gene encodes CDR1 SGHAT and CDR2 FQNNGV. CDR3 length: 17 amino acids.